This T cell receptor beta chain was identified during a study of Ad26.COV2.S vaccination and SARS-CoV-2 variants. General study results and limits: Breadth, reportedly substantial, characterized the spike-specific CD8+ and CD4+ T cell responses after vaccination.

Documented treatment: some 20 received Ad26.COV2.S at low or high dose, single or two shots; five or six received placebo; per-sample allocation not given. Collection of the samples took place on day 63 after the first injection of vaccine or placebo. An adult aged 18-55 years in Boston served as the donor. Method: immunoSEQ multiplex PCR; TCRdb's copy keeps in-frame clones and lacks some. The sample lists 350,000 to 450,000 clones; about 83% were seen once. As to this clone: As yet, its antigen is unknown.

From germline, CDR1 is SNHLY and CDR2 FYNNEI. This CDR3 contains 12 residues. Losses at the gene ends were 9 bases for V and 2 bases for J; bases not matched to a gene: 3. This TCR was sampled from a person aged 18-65 years who received the Ad26.COV2.S COVID-19 vaccine or a placebo. The sequencing here drew on peripheral blood, taken in a trial of Ad26.COV2.S vaccine versus placebo. The chain uses TRBV2 and TRBJ1-2, with 7 nucleotides matching TRBD1. The CDR3 coding sequence is TGTGCCAGTAAGGGACAGAACTATGGCTACACCTTC. Its protein is CASKGQNYGYTF. The whole variable domain, filled in from reference TRBV2 and TRBJ1-2, reads EPEVTQTPSHQVTQMGQEVILRCVPISNHLYFYWYRQILGQKVEFLVSFYNNEISEKSEIFDDQFSVERPDGSNFTLKIRSTKLEDSAMYFCASKGQNYGYTFGSGTRLTVV.